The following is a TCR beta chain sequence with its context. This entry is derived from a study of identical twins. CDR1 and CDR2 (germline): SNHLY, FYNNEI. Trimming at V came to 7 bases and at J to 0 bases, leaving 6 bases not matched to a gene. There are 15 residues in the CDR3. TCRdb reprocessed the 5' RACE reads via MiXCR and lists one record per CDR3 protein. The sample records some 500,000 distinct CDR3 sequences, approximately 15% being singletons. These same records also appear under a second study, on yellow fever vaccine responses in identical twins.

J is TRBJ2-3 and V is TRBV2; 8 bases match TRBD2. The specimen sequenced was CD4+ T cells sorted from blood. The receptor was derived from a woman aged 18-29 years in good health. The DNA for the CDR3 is TGTGCCAGCACCTCACTAGCGGAAAGCACAGATACGCAGTATTTT. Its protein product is CASTSLAESTDTQYF.